One and the same sample provided the 14 T cell receptor beta chains below, sequenced in a study of blood T cell repertoires in COVID-19. Assay used: immunoSEQ multiplex PCR; TCRdb lists only in-frame clones, some missing. The sample includes around 150,000 clones, 85% to 90% of them seen just once. The sample taken for sequencing was PBMCs or T cells enriched from blood (not recorded which). The receptor source for this set is a woman in her forties or fifties who had recovered from COVID-19.

This chain uses TRBV2 with TRBJ2-2; TRBD1 matches 7 bases. Germline V CDR1 and CDR2: SNHLY, FYNNEI. This CDR3 region has 14 residues. V dropped 4 bases and J dropped 6; count of bases not matched to a gene: 5. The CDR3 is CASSARQGAGELFF. The CDR3 DNA reads TGTGCCAGCAGTGCCCGTCAGGGGGCCGGGGAGCTGTTTTTT.

The chain links TRBV10-3 to TRBJ2-1; D is ambiguous. Trimming removed 2 bases at V and 4 bases at J, with 6 bases between. There are 13 residues in the CDR3. Germline CDR1 ENHRY, CDR2 SYGVKD. The CDR3 bases are TGTGCCATCAGTGAGACAGTGTACAATGAGCAGTTCTTC. Translation: CAISETVYNEQFF.

The CDR3 DNA sequence: TGCGCCAGCGGACAGATTACCACCCAAGAGACCCAGTACTTC. This encodes CASGQITTQETQYF. The rearrangement uses TRBV5-1 and TRBJ2-5; possibly TRBD1 for D (6 bases). The length of the CDR3 is 14 residues. V shed 7 bases and J shed 1 base, with 14 bases lying between them. Germline V gives CDR1 SGHRS, CDR2 YFSETQ.

This clone has just one count. The gene calls are TRBV27 and TRBJ1-5; 7 bases fit TRBD1. Unmatched junction bases numbered 8, after V lost 4 bases and J lost 2 bases. This CDR3 has 16 amino acids. Germline V gene lookup returns CDR1 MNHEY and CDR2 SMNVEV (reference sequence). CDR3 amino acids: CASSSQGRTGNQPQHF. DNA of the CDR3: TGTGCCAGCAGTTCACAGGGGAGAACGGGCAATCAGCCCCAGCATTTT.

The chain recombines TRBV2 with TRBJ1-1; 9 nucleotides line up with TRBD1. J gave up 0 bases and V 8 bases, and 7 bases lay outside the gene matches. CDR3 length equals 15 residues. CDR1 is SNHLY, CDR2 FYNNEI, per germline. The CDR3 is CASGDRAGVNTEAFF. The CDR3 nucleotides read TGTGCCAGCGGGGACAGGGCTGGGGTGAACACTGAAGCTTTCTTT.

The chain recombines TRBV6-2 or TRBV6-3 with TRBJ2-3, with TRBD2 identical over 9 bases. The trim removed 0 bases at V and 0 bases at J, leaving 10 bases unmatched. CDR1 MNHEY and CDR2 SVGEGT come from the germline V gene. This CDR3 is built from 19 residues. Written as DNA, the CDR3 is TGTGCCAGCAGTTACTCTAGGCTAGCGGGGCCTGAAAGCACAGATACGCAGTATTTT. Amino acid sequence: CASSYSRLAGPESTDTQYF.

The rearrangement uses TRBV7-2 and TRBJ2-5, with 8 bases fitting TRBD2. V dropped 5 bases and J dropped 2; count of bases not matched to a gene: 10. The CDR3 is 16 residues long. Germline V CDR1 and CDR2: SGHTA, FQGNSA. The DNA of the CDR3 is TGTGCCAGCAGCCCCGGGGGGGGAAATTTACAAGAGACCCAGTACTTC. Its translation is CASSPGGGNLQETQYF. The variable domain in full, completed from reference TRBV7-2 and TRBJ2-5, reads GAGVSQSPSNKVTEKGKDVELRCDPISGHTALYWYRQSLGQGLEFLIYFQGNSAPDKSGLPSDRFSAERTGGSVSTLTIQRTQQEDSAVYLCASSPGGGNLQETQYFGPGTRLLVL.

The chain has TRBV7-2 and TRBJ2-5, with 7 bases aligning to TRBD1. In germline, CDR1 is SGHTA, CDR2 FQGNSA. After removal of 7 bases from V and 4 bases from J, the junction contained 9 bases not matched to a gene. The CDR3 runs 14 residues. CDR3 sequence (DNA): TGTGCCAGCAAAATGAAGGGGGCGGGAGAGACCCAGTACTTC. Encoded protein: CASKMKGAGETQYF.

This clone occurred a few times. This chain uses TRBV3-1 (or the pseudogene TRBV3-2) with TRBJ1-6; the D gene is possibly TRBD1 (6 bases). The CDR3 is 16 residues long. V dropped 2 bases and J dropped 0 bases, with 8 bases sitting between them. The germline CDR1 and CDR2 sequences are LGHDT and YNNKEL (reference sequence). The DNA for the CDR3 is TGTGCCAGCAGCCAACAGGGGAACTCCTATAATTCACCCCTCCACTTT. It translates to CASSQQGNSYNSPLHF.

V gene TRBV5-1 combines with J gene TRBJ2-1, with a tentative D call TRBD1 (5 bases). Trimming took 0 bases from V and 5 from J, leaving 9 bases between them. This CDR3 is 14 amino acids long. Per the germline V gene, CDR1 is SGHRS and CDR2 is YFSETQ. CDR3 in amino acids: CASSLDTGDNEQFF. The CDR3 coding sequence is TGCGCCAGCAGCTTGGACACAGGCGACAATGAGCAGTTCTTC.

This clone was found once. A read error may produce the germline difference seen at one junction end. The chain is built from TRBV5-1 and TRBJ1-6, with D possibly matching TRBD1 (5 bases). The CDR3 loop spans 19 amino acids. Germline values: CDR1 SGHRS, CDR2 YFSETQ. CDR3 in DNA: TGCGCCAGCAGCTTGGCCTTTGGCAGGGCCACTTCCTTTAATTCACCCCTCCACTTT. Translated, it gives CASSLAFGRATSFNSPLHF.

The table lists this clone with a few counts. V is TRBV27 and J is TRBJ1-1; 9 positions match TRBD1. Germline loops: CDR1 MNHEY, CDR2 SMNVEV (reference sequence). The CDR3 spans 15 residues. V lost 6 bases and J lost 1; bases outside the gene matches: 6. The CDR3 reads CASRPGTGTNTEAFF. The CDR3 DNA follows: TGTGCCAGCAGACCCGGGACAGGGACGAACACTGAAGCTTTCTTT.

CDR3 in amino acids: CASSQARGTNEKLFF. CDR3 nucleotide sequence: TGTGCCAGTAGTCAGGCCAGGGGGACTAATGAAAAACTGTTTTTT. The J gene is TRBJ1-4, the V gene TRBV19; 7 bases match TRBD1. Germline CDR1 and CDR2: LNHDA and SQIVND (reference sequence). Trimming at V came to 5 bases and at J to 2 bases, leaving 5 bases not matched to a gene. This CDR3 contains 15 residues.

The rearrangement links TRBV5-6 to TRBJ1-3; perhaps TRBD1 as D (6 bases). V was pared by 2 bases and J by 0 bases, with 12 bases between. There are 16 residues in the CDR3. The germline V gene encodes CDR1 SGHDT and CDR2 YYEEEE. CDR3 sequence (DNA): TGTGCCAGCAGCTTTCCGGGACACATCTCTGGAAACACCATATATTTT. Protein: CASSFPGHISGNTIYF.